This TCR beta chain was captured in a study of cytomegalovirus exposure and HLA in healthy donors. The study ran its PCR with 60 Vbeta and 13 Jbeta primers. Only in-frame clones appear in the TCRdb table, and some are missing; sequencing was by immunoSEQ multiplex PCR. Here the sample spans 65,000 to 85,000 clones, around 9.1% being singletons. Trimming pared 6 bases from V and 0 bases from J, leaving 15 bases between. The CDR3 is 17 amino acids. The V gene's germline CDR1 is SNHLY and CDR2 FYNNEI. The origin of this receptor is a man aged 55 to 70 in good health and CMV-seropositive. The rearrangement uses TRBV2 and TRBJ2-6, with D perhaps matching TRBD2 (5 bases). Sequenced: PBMCs. CDR3 protein: CASRSDGLASGANVLTF. The DNA of the CDR3 is TGTGCCAGCAGGTCGGACGGGCTAGCCTCTGGGGCCAACGTCCTGACTTTC.